Presented here are 5 T cell receptor beta chains from one specimen sequenced in a study of naive and memory T cell subsets. Two oligonucleotides, mixed equimolar, formed the beta constant-region primer covering TRBC1 and TRBC2. Each CDR3 protein is one row after TCRdb ran MiXCR on the UMI-ligation and nested PCR reads. The data show 140,000 to 150,000 distinct CDR3 sequences, over 15% seen once. Sequencing was performed on naive CD4+ T cells from blood. Receptors were obtained from a human donor in good health.

The chain couples TRBV20-1 to TRBJ2-1; 11 nucleotides agree with TRBD2. Germline V lookup: CDR1 DFQATT, CDR2 SNEGSKA (reference sequence). Losses at the gene ends were 5 bases for V and 9 bases for J; bases not matched to a gene: 9. The CDR3 totals 14 residues. Here the CDR3 DNA reads TGCAGTGCTGATCCGGGACTAGCGGTTTCTGAGCAGTTCTTC. Its protein is CSADPGLAVSEQFF.

This chain uses TRBV5-1 with TRBJ2-5; 10 nucleotides agree with TRBD2. This CDR3 region has 17 residues. V dropped 4 bases and J dropped 2; count of bases not matched to a gene: 11. Per the germline V gene, CDR1 is SGHRS and CDR2 is YFSETQ. CDR3 DNA sequence: TGCGCCAGCAGCGCGATCCTAGCGGGAGAGAGACAAGAGACCCAGTACTTC. This encodes CASSAILAGERQETQYF.

The rearrangement joins TRBV7-3 to TRBJ1-1, with D unresolved. The CDR3 is 13 amino acids. Germline V gene lookup returns CDR1 SGHTA and CDR2 FQGTGA. Between the trimmed V and J ends, which lost 8 bases and 3 bases, there was a span of 13 bases. In nucleotides, the CDR3 is TGTGCCAGCGCAGTTGAAGCTGACACTGAAGCTTTCTTT. Protein product: CASAVEADTEAFF. The complete variable domain, with remaining parts taken from reference TRBV7-3 and TRBJ1-1, reads GAGVSQTPSNKVTEKGKYVELRCDPISGHTALYWYRQSLGQGPEFLIYFQGTGAADDSGLPNDRFFAVRPEGSVSTLKIQRTERGDSAVYLCASAVEADTEAFFGQGTRLTVV.

This clonotype has more than one count but fewer than ten. The gene calls are TRBV19 and TRBJ1-1; a possible D gene is TRBD1 (5 bases). CDR1 and CDR2 (germline): LNHDA, SQIVND (reference sequence). The CDR3 covers 16 residues. The ends were cut back, 7 bases at V and 5 bases at J, with 23 bases in the middle. The CDR3 sequence is CASTEGLRPLWTEAFF. In DNA form, the CDR3 reads TGTGCCAGTACGGAGGGACTGAGGCCCCTTTGGACTGAAGCTTTCTTT.

This clonotype came up a few times. The V gene is TRBV12-5, the J gene TRBJ1-2; D is perhaps TRBD1 (6 bases). The CDR3 contains 15 residues. The ends were cut back, 5 bases at V and 1 base at J, with 14 bases in the middle. Germline-derived CDR1 and CDR2 are LGHNT and FRNRAP. The CDR3, as DNA: TGTGCTAGTGGTGGAGACAGGAGACTTAACTATGGCTACACCTTC. As protein: CASGGDRRLNYGYTF.